Below are 8 T cell receptor beta chains sequenced from a single sample in a study of early T cells in non-severe SARS-CoV-2 infection. TCRdb reprocessed the 5' RACE reads via MiXCR and lists one record per CDR3 protein. In the table there are 45,000 to 65,000 distinct CDR3 sequences, 9.5% to 12% of which are singletons. The sample taken for sequencing was whole blood. The receptors here all came from an adult who was a healthcare worker with PCR-confirmed SARS-CoV-2 infection or an uninfected control (not recorded which).

V is TRBV5-5 and J is TRBJ1-1; 7 bases are shared with TRBD1. V dropped 5 bases and J dropped 0; count of bases not matched to a gene: 4. Per germline, CDR1 SGHKS and CDR2 YYEKEE (reference sequence). The CDR3 loop spans 14 amino acids. CDR3 DNA: TGTGCCAGCAGTCCGACAGGGATGAACACTGAAGCTTTCTTT. This translates into CASSPTGMNTEAFF.

This clonotype occurred many times. The chain joins TRBV7-6 to TRBJ1-3; D ambiguous. The CDR3 loop spans 13 amino acids. The germline V gene has CDR1 SGHVS and CDR2 FNYEAQ. V was cut by 0 bases and J by 2 bases, with 2 bases left in between. CDR3 nucleotide sequence: TGTGCCAGCAGCTTAGCGGCTGGAAACACCATATATTTT. It is translated as CASSLAAGNTIYF.

The sample holds many counts of this clonotype. The chain links TRBV4-1 to TRBJ2-7; possibly TRBD1 for D (7 bases). Germline CDR1 and CDR2: MGHRA and YSYEKL. Trimming left V 1 base short and J 2 bases short, with 15 bases between. This CDR3 region has 16 residues. CDR3 DNA sequence: TGCGCCAGCAGCCAAGGTGTGACAGGGAGGACCTACGAGCAGTACTTC. This codes for CASSQGVTGRTYEQYF.

This clonotype has more than one count but fewer than ten. The genes are TRBV29-1 and TRBJ2-3; possibly TRBD1 for D (5 bases). In germline, CDR1 is SQVTM, CDR2 ANQGSEA. This CDR3 is built from 14 residues. V was cut by 3 bases and J by 4 bases, with 14 bases left in between. For the CDR3, the DNA is TGCAGCGTTGAGGGGCAGGGTAATCCAGATACGCAGTATTTT. Protein product: CSVEGQGNPDTQYF.

V gene TRBV5-1 combines with J gene TRBJ2-1; unclear D gene. Per germline, CDR1 SGHRS and CDR2 YFSETQ. This CDR3 contains 15 residues. The V gene lost 9 bases and the J gene lost 0 bases, with 16 bases spanning the gap. This chain's CDR3 is CATKMGSISYNEQFF. The CDR3 DNA is TGCGCCACTAAAATGGGGTCAATCTCCTACAATGAGCAGTTCTTC. The variable domain in full, with the rest retrieved from reference TRBV5-1 and TRBJ2-1, is KAGVTQTPRYLIKTRGQQVTLSCSPISGHRSVSWYQQTPGQGLQFLFEYFSETQRNKGNFPGRFSGRQFSNSRSEMNVSTLELGDSALYLCATKMGSISYNEQFFGPGTRLTVL.

This clonotype was observed at least ten times. The CDR3 DNA is TGCAGTACCGACGGGCTAGCGGGAGGGCCGGAAGAGACCCAGTACTTC. Its protein is CSTDGLAGGPEETQYF. This chain joins TRBV20-1 and TRBJ2-5; 12 bases line up with TRBD2. The V segment lost 8 bases and the J segment 3 bases; nucleotides outside the gene matches: 13. Germline assignment: CDR1 DFQATT and CDR2 SNEGSKA (reference sequence). The CDR3 length is 16 residues.

This chain joins TRBV6-4 and TRBJ1-1; D is possibly TRBD1 (6 bases). V lost 4 bases to trimming and J lost 8 bases, with 17 bases between them. Germline CDR1 and CDR2: MRHNA and SNTAGT. This CDR3 has 14 residues. The CDR3 nucleotides read TGTGCCAGCAGTGCCGCCTCTGGGGGCTACGAAGCTTTCTTT. It encodes CASSAASGGYEAFF.

This clonotype was observed many times. The chain employs TRBV7-2 and TRBJ2-7; a possible D gene is TRBD1 (6 bases). This CDR3 contains 16 residues. The V gene lost 2 bases and the J gene lost 1 base, with 15 bases spanning the gap. Germline CDR1 SGHTA, CDR2 FQGNSA. DNA of the CDR3: TGTGCCAGCAGCTTACCTGCCGGGACAAGTTCCTACGAGCAGTACTTC. Amino acids: CASSLPAGTSSYEQYF. Full variable domain (remainder filled in from reference TRBV7-2 and TRBJ2-7): GAGVSQSPSNKVTEKGKDVELRCDPISGHTALYWYRQSLGQGLEFLIYFQGNSAPDKSGLPSDRFSAERTGGSVSTLTIQRTQQEDSAVYLCASSLPAGTSSYEQYFGPGTRLTVT.